This T cell receptor (beta chain) originates from a study of cytomegalovirus exposure and HLA in healthy donors. About the research overall: Among fewer than 500 genotyped donors, about 85% fell in the Caucasian-associated ancestry cluster. Broader study findings: Researchers reported from a later analysis that most CMV-associated TCR beta chains appeared HLA-restricted.

The sample holds one count of this clone. Its antigen remains unknown. CDR1 is ENHRY and CDR2 is SYGVKD in the germline V gene. V dropped 11 bases and J dropped 4; count of bases not matched to a gene: 9. The CDR3 consists of 14 residues. With 60 Vbeta and 13 Jbeta primers, the PCR was carried out. Generated by immunoSEQ multiplex PCR, the TCRdb table keeps only in-frame clones and is missing some. The data show 150,000 or so clones, about 78% seen once. This receptor was obtained from a female donor in good health and CMV-seronegative. This rearrangement joins TRBV10-3 to TRBJ2-2; TRBD2 agrees at 8 bases. The sequenced sample consisted of PBMCs. In nucleotides, the CDR3 is TGTGCCGTATTGGGTAGCGGGACCACCGGGGAGCTGTTTTTT. The encoded protein is CAVLGSGTTGELFF.